This TCR beta chain was sequenced in a study of Graves' ophthalmopathy and Graves' hyperthyroidism. With 6 bases removed from V and 7 bases from J, the gap between germline ends came to 16 bases. This CDR3 is built from 14 residues. The V gene's germline CDR1 is MNHEY and CDR2 SMNVEV (reference sequence). In this sample, this clonotype turned up many times. From RNA, the CDR3 regions of TCR beta chains were amplified and sequenced. Second-round multiplex PCR followed a first-round RT-PCR using HTBI primers. From the multiplex PCR reads, TCRdb called clonotypes with MiXCR, one entry per CDR3 protein. The data contain roughly 500,000 distinct CDR3 sequences, about an eighth of them singletons. Ophthalmopathy was moderately-to-severely active, CAS at least 3, NOSPECS at least 4, lasting under 3 months.

The V call is TRBV27, the J call TRBJ1-5; no reliable D call. This clonotype was obtained from a woman under 40 with Graves' ophthalmopathy. Sequenced: blood. The CDR3 DNA reads TGTGCCAGCAGCCCATTCCCCGGGAGCCAGCCCCAGCATTTT. It is translated as CASSPFPGSQPQHF.